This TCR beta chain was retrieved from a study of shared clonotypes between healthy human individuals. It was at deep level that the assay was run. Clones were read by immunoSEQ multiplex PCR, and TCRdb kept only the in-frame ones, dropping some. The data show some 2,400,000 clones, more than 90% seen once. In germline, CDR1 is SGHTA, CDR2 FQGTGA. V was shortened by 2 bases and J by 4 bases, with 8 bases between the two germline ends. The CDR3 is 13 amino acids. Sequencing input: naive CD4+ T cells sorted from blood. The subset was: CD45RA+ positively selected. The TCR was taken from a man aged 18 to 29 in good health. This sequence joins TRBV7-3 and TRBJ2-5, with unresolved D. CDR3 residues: CASSLGARETQYF. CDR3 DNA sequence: TGTGCCAGCAGCTTAGGAGCGAGAGAGACCCAGTACTTC.